This TCR beta chain emerged from a study of tumor and adjacent non-tumor tissue in lung cancer. Whole-study context: Aged about 31 to 80 years, patients included fewer than 11 men and 4 to 6 women with stage I to III disease.

With 8 bases clipped from V and 0 bases from J, the junction kept 18 bases outside the gene matches. Germline-derived CDR1 and CDR2 are MNHNS and SASEGT. The CDR3 consists of 19 residues. As for this clonotype: Its antigen is not known.

Whole-study findings and limits: In normal lung, the top 100 clones were significantly more dominant than in tumor. TCR diversity was significantly greater in tumor than normal lung tissue.

This sample's RNA came from whole unsorted tissue. A modified ARM-PCR protocol with three rounds of nested PCR amplified TCRbeta. Each CDR3 protein gets one entry after TCRdb re-called the multiplex PCR reads with MiXCR. The sample records about 140,000 distinct CDR3 sequences, around 67% being singletons. This TCR came from a man between 60 and 70 years old with small cell lung cancer. V and J are TRBV6-1 and TRBJ2-2, with 7 bases aligning to TRBD2. The sequenced sample consisted of lung tumor tissue. The CDR3 nucleotides are TGTGCCAGCTCCAAGGCTTGGCTTGGTAGCGGGTCGAACACCGGGGAGCTGTTTTTT. This sequence encodes CASSKAWLGSGSNTGELFF.